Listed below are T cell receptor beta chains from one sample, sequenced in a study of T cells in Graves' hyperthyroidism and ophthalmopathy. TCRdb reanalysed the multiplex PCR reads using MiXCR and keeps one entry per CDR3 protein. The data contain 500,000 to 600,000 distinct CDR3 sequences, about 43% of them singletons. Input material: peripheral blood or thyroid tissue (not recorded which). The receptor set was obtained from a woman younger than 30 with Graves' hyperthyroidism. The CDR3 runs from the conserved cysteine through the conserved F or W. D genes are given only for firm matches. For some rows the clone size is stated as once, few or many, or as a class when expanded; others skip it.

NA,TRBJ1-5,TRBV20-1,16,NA,CSADSSFRGGNQPQHF,TGCAGTGCTGACAGCAGTTTTAGGGGGGGCAATCAGCCCCAGCATTTT
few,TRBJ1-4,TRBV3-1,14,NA,CASSHGAGDVKLFF,TGTGCCAGCAGCCATGGAGCGGGAGATGTAAAACTGTTTTTT
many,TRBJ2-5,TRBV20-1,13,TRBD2,CSARVSGRETQYF,TGCAGTGCTAGAGTCAGCGGGAGAGAGACCCAGTACTTC
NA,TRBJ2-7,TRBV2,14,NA,CASLRSVSSYEQYF,TGTGCCAGCCTGAGGTCGGTGAGCTCCTACGAGCAGTACTTC
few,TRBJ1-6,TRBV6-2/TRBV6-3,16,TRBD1,CASRQADRGYNSPLHF,TGTGCCAGCAGGCAGGCGGACAGGGGATATAATTCACCCCTCCACTTT
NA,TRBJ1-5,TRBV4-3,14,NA,CASNRTKVDQPQHF,TGCGCCAGCAACCGGACGAAGGTTGATCAGCCCCAGCATTTT
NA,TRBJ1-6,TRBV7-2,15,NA,CASSPTWGAHSPLHF,TGTGCCAGCAGCCCGACGTGGGGGGCTCACTCACCCCTCCACTTT
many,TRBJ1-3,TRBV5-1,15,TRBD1,CASSSQQGQYGTIYF,TGCGCCAGCAGCTCGCAACAGGGACAGTATGGCACCATATATTTT
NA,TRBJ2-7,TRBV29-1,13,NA,CSAMTAISYEQYF,TGCAGCGCAATGACAGCGATCTCCTACGAGCAGTACTTC
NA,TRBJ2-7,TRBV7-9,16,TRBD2,CASSFDRDAGDDEQYF,TGTGCCAGCAGCTTCGACCGGGACGCGGGGGACGATGAGCAGTACTTC
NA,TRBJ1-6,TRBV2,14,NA,CASSSGPINSPLHF,TGTGCCAGCAGTTCCGGGCCCATTAATTCACCCCTCCACTTT
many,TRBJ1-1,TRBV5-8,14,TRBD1,CASSWGTGPTEAFF,TGTGCCAGCAGCTGGGGGACAGGACCCACTGAAGCTTTCTTT
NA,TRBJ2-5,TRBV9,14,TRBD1,CASSGGQGEETQYF,TGTGCCAGCAGCGGAGGACAGGGGGAGGAGACCCAGTACTTC
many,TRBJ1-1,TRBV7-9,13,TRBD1,CASSVNRDSEAFF,TGTGCCAGCAGCGTTAACCGGGACAGCGAAGCTTTCTTT
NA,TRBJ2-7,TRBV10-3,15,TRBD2,CAISEPTSGSGKQYF,TGTGCCATCAGTGAGCCGACTAGCGGGAGTGGTAAGCAGTACTTC
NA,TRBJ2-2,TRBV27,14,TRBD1,CASTDRGPSGELFF,TGTGCCAGCACAGACAGGGGGCCATCCGGGGAGCTGTTTTTT
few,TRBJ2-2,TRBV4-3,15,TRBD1,CASSTRTGVTGELFF,TGCGCCAGCAGCACTCGGACAGGGGTTACCGGGGAGCTGTTTTTT
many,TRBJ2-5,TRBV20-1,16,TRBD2,CSAPEASGRTVETQYF,TGCAGTGCCCCCGAGGCTAGCGGGAGGACGGTAGAGACCCAGTACTTC
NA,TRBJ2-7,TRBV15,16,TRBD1,CATSTLSGQGDYEQYF,TGTGCCACCAGCACGTTATCGGGACAGGGGGACTACGAGCAGTACTTC
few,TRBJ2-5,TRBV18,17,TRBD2,CASSPGLAGEDQETQYF,TGTGCCAGCTCACCTGGACTAGCGGGAGAAGACCAAGAGACCCAGTACTTC
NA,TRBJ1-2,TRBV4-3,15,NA,CASSQDPADNYGYTF,TGCGCCAGCAGCCAAGATCCAGCGGATAACTATGGCTACACCTTC
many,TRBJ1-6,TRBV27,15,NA,CASSQAGQGGSPLHF,TGTGCCAGCAGCCAAGCCGGGCAGGGCGGTTCACCCCTCCACTTT
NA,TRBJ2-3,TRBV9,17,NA,CASSVVGASASTDTQYF,TGTGCCAGCAGCGTAGTGGGTGCATCGGCTAGCACAGATACGCAGTATTTT
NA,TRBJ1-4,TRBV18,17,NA,CASSQRATTAANEKLFF,TGTGCCAGCTCTCAGAGAGCTACAACGGCCGCGAATGAAAAACTGTTTTTT
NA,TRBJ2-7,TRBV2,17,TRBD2,CASSYPTGASGDYEQYF,TGTGCCAGCAGTTACCCGACTGGGGCTAGCGGAGATTACGAGCAGTACTTC
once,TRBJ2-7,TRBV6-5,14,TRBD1,CASSSGTGVSEQYF,TGTGCCAGCAGTTCCGGGACAGGGGTGAGCGAGCAGTACTTC
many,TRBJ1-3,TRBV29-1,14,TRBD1,CSGAPTGAGNTIYF,TGCAGCGGTGCCCCGACAGGGGCTGGAAACACCATATATTTT
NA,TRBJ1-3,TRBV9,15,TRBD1,CASSVQGGGGNTIYF,TGTGCCAGCAGCGTACAAGGAGGGGGCGGAAACACCATATATTTT
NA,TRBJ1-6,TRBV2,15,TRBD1,CASRLTGTANSPLHF,TGTGCCAGCAGACTAACCGGGACAGCGAATTCACCCCTCCACTTT
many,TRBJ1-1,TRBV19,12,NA,CASKQMNTEAFF,TGTGCCAGTAAACAGATGAACACTGAAGCTTTCTTT
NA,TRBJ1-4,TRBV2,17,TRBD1,CASSEVGRQGSYEKLFF,TGTGCCAGCAGTGAAGTGGGGCGACAGGGGAGTTACGAAAAACTGTTTTTT